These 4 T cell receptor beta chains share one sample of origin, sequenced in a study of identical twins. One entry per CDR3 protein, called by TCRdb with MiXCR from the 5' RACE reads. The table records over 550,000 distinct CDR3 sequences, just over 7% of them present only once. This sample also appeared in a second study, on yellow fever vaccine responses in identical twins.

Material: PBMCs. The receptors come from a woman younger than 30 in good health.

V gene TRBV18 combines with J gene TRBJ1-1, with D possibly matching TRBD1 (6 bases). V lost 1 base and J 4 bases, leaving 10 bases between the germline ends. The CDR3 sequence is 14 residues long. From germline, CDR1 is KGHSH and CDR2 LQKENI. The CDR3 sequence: CASSPRQDSTEAFF. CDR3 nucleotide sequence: TGTGCCAGCTCACCACGACAGGACTCCACTGAAGCTTTCTTT.

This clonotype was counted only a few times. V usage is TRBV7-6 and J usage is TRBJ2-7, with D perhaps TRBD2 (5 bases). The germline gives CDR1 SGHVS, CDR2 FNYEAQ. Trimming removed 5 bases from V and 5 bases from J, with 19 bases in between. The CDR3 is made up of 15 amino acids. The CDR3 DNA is TGTGCCAGCAGCGAGCGGATCCCCCCAATCCACGAGCAGTACTTC. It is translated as CASSERIPPIHEQYF.

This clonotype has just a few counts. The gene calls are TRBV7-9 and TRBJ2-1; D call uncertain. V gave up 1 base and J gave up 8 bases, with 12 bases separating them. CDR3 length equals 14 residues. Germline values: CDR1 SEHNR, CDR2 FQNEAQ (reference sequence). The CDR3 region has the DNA TGTGCCAGCAGCTTAGGACAATCGGTGGATGAGCAGTTCTTC. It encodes CASSLGQSVDEQFF.

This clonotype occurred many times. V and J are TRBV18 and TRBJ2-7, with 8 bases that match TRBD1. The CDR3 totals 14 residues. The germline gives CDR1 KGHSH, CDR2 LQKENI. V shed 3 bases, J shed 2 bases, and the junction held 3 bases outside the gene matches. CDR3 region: CASSPSDRAYEQYV. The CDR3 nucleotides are TGTGCCAGCTCACCCTCGGACAGGGCCTACGAGCAGTACGTC.